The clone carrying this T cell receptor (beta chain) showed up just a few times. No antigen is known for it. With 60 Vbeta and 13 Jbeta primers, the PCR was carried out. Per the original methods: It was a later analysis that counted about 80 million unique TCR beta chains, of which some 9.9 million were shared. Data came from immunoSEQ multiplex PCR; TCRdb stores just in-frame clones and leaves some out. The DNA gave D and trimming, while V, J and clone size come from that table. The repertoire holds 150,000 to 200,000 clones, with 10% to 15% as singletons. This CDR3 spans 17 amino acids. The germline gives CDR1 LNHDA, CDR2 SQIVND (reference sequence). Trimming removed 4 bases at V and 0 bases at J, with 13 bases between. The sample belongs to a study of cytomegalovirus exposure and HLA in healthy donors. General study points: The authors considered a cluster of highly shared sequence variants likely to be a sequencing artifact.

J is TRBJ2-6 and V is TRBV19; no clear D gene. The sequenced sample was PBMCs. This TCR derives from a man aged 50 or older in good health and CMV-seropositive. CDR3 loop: CASSRWQIASGANVLTF. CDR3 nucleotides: TGTGCCAGTAGTAGGTGGCAGATTGCCTCTGGGGCCAACGTCCTGACTTTC.